Listed here is a single T cell receptor beta chain. The data belong to a study of blood T cell repertoires in COVID-19. On the study more broadly: The United States, Italy and Spain were the sources of the acute and convalescent COVID-19 samples. Sources were T cells, B-cell-depleted T cells, or PBMCs; the material itself was cDNA or gDNA.

In the original processing: Estimated nucleated cell counts came from reference gene primer amplification. Sequenced by immunoSEQ multiplex PCR; TCRdb stores in-frame clones only, minus some. V and J calls and clone size are copied from that table; D and trimming were computed from the DNA. The table shows approximately 140,000 clones, with approximately 83% occurring only once. Patients in Seattle were enrolled during active infection, then followed longitudinally. Trimming cost V 4 bases and J 5 bases; bases outside gene matches: 9. CDR1 is SNHLY, CDR2 FYNNEI, per germline. This CDR3 is 16 amino acids long.

The receptor's source is a woman aged 60-75 years with COVID-19, enrolled during active disease. The sample was peripheral blood. The genes are TRBV2 and TRBJ1-4; 8 nucleotides align to TRBD1. This CDR3 reads CASSVTTGALNEKLFF. The CDR3, as DNA: TGTGCCAGCAGTGTAACGACAGGGGCCCTAAATGAAAAACTGTTTTTT.